The text below deals with one TCR beta chain. What it recognizes is unknown. These data originate in a study of T cell responses to AZD1222 COVID-19 vaccine. The protocol was immunoSEQ multiplex PCR, while the TCRdb copy is restricted to in-frame clones and leaves out a portion. Of 90,000 or so clones in the sample, around nine tenths were seen once. The CDR3 sequence is 15 residues long. Germline loops: CDR1 SGHTA, CDR2 FQGNSA. Trimming removed 0 bases at V and 0 bases at J, with 8 bases between. Study results and caveats: Clonal diversity was possibly underestimated, and white British individuals and females predominated among donors.

The TCR comes from an adult in good health. The chain links TRBV7-2 to TRBJ1-2; D not resolved. The sequences come from peripheral blood, collected on day 0 of AZD1222 vaccination. Here the CDR3 reads CASSLAFGTNYGYTF. The DNA of the CDR3 is TGTGCCAGCAGCTTAGCTTTCGGAACTAACTATGGCTACACCTTC.